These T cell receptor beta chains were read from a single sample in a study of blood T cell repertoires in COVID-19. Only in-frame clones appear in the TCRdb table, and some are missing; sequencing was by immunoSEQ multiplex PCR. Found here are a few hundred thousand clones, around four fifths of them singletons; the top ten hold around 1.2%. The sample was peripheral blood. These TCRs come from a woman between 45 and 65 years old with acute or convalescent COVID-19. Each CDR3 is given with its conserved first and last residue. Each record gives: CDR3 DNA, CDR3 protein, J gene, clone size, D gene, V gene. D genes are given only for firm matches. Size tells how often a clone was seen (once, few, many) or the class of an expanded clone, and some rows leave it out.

TGCGCCAGCAGCTTGGCCCAGGGCACAGATACGCAGTATTTT	CASSLAQGTDTQYF	TRBJ2-3	-	-	TRBV5-1
TGTGCCAGCAGCACCACAGGGGGCACGAACACTGAAGCTTTCTTT	CASSTTGGTNTEAFF	TRBJ1-1	-	TRBD1	TRBV9
TGCGCCAGCAGCTTGAGCAGAGGCAGGGAAGATACGCAGTATTTT	CASSLSRGREDTQYF	TRBJ2-3	-	-	TRBV5-1
TGCAGCGTTGAAACAGGGGTAGGGCCCCAGCATTTT	CSVETGVGPQHF	TRBJ1-5	-	TRBD1	TRBV29-1
TGTGCCAGCAGCCAACTCCCCGGACTAGCTACGCAGTATTTT	CASSQLPGLATQYF	TRBJ2-3	-	TRBD2	TRBV7-9
TGTGCCAGCAGCCCATTGGGCAGGAAGAACACCGGGGAGCTGTTTTTT	CASSPLGRKNTGELFF	TRBJ2-2	-	-	TRBV7-9
TGTGCCAGCAGCGATTCGACTGCAAACCGTCAAGAGACCCAGTACTTC	CASSDSTANRQETQYF	TRBJ2-5	-	-	TRBV5-4
TGTGCCAGCAGCACCCAGCCGGACAGAAATGCTAATGAAAAACTGTTTTTT	CASSTQPDRNANEKLFF	TRBJ1-4	once	-	TRBV21-1
TGTGCCAGCAGTGACCCTATGGGAAACACCATATATTTT	CASSDPMGNTIYF	TRBJ1-3	few	-	TRBV2
TGTGCCAGCAGCCCAACCCCTTCAGCGGGAGTACGAAATGAGCAGTTCTTC	CASSPTPSAGVRNEQFF	TRBJ2-1	-	TRBD2	TRBV11-3
TGTGCCAGCAGGCAGCGAGGGGGGGAGGGTGAGCAGTTCTTC	CASRQRGGEGEQFF	TRBJ2-1	-	-	TRBV7-6
TGTGCCAGCAGCCCTTCAGCCCAGGGCTTCTATGGCTACACCTTC	CASSPSAQGFYGYTF	TRBJ1-2	-	-	TRBV7-3
TGCGCCAGCAGCTTCGGACAAACCGTTGGGAACACTGAAGCTTTCTTT	CASSFGQTVGNTEAFF	TRBJ1-1	-	-	TRBV5-1
TGTGCCAGCAGCGGGAGGGGGCCCGGGGCCTATGGCTACACCTTC	CASSGRGPGAYGYTF	TRBJ1-2	-	TRBD1	TRBV9
TGTGCCAGCAGCTCGTTGGGCAGGGGGTTTAATTCACCCCTCCACTTT	CASSSLGRGFNSPLHF	TRBJ1-6	-	TRBD1	TRBV11-2
TGTGCCAGCAGCCCATGGACAGGGACGAACACTGAAGCTTTCTTT	CASSPWTGTNTEAFF	TRBJ1-1	few	TRBD1	TRBV9
TGTGCCAGCAGCTCGAGCCAGGGGGCTCTCAAAAACATTCAGTACTTC	CASSSSQGALKNIQYF	TRBJ2-4	-	TRBD1	TRBV7-9
TGTGCCAGCAGTTTCCGGACAGCAGTCGGCACAGATACGCAGTATTTT	CASSFRTAVGTDTQYF	TRBJ2-3	-	-	TRBV6-5
TGCGCCAGCAGCCCACAGGGGGCCGATGGCTACACCTTC	CASSPQGADGYTF	TRBJ1-2	-	TRBD1	TRBV5-1
TGTGCCAGCACTAAGAACGAATGGGAGACCCAGTACTTC	CASTKNEWETQYF	TRBJ2-5	few	-	TRBV2
TGTGCCAGCAGCGTAGGACAGTCGAGAGCTTTCTTT	CASSVGQSRAFF	TRBJ1-1	few	-	TRBV9
TGTGCCAGCAGCTTCGTAGGGCGGGGAGGTGAAAAACTGTTTTTT	CASSFVGRGGEKLFF	TRBJ1-4	-	-	TRBV5-8
TGTGCCAGCAGCTCCTTAGGACAGGGATCTAACTATGGCTACACCTTC	CASSSLGQGSNYGYTF	TRBJ1-2	few	TRBD1	TRBV11-2
TGTGCCAGCAGCTTTAGCGGTAGCACAGATACGCAGTATTTT	CASSFSGSTDTQYF	TRBJ2-3	-	-	TRBV7-2
TGTGCCAGCGGCGAGACAGGGGATAATTCACCCCTCCACTTT	CASGETGDNSPLHF	TRBJ1-6	-	TRBD1	TRBV6-6
TGTGCCAGCAGCCAAGATGACAGGGAGGATGAGCAGTTCTTC	CASSQDDREDEQFF	TRBJ2-1	once	-	TRBV3-1/TRBV3-2
TGTGCCAGCAGCTCAAGTTTCCGGGACAGGGGACAGCCCCAGCATTTT	CASSSSFRDRGQPQHF	TRBJ1-5	-	TRBD1	TRBV7-9
TGTGCCAGTAGTCGGACTAGCGGGTATAAAGATACGCAGTATTTT	CASSRTSGYKDTQYF	TRBJ2-3	-	TRBD2	TRBV19
TGTGCCAGCAGCCAAGTATGGAGTGGCACAGATACGCAGTATTTT	CASSQVWSGTDTQYF	TRBJ2-3	-	-	TRBV14
TGCGCCAGCATGACGGTTCAGGGGGGCACTGAAGCTTTCTTT	CASMTVQGGTEAFF	TRBJ1-1	-	TRBD1	TRBV5-1
TGCGCCAGCAGCCGGGGACAGGGATCGTCAAATGAGCAGTTCTTC	CASSRGQGSSNEQFF	TRBJ2-1	once	TRBD1	TRBV5-1
TGCGCCAGCAGCTTAAGACCGGGACAGGGGGCCTCGAGGTACAATGAGCAGTTCTTC	CASSLRPGQGASRYNEQFF	TRBJ2-1	-	TRBD1	TRBV5-1
TGTGCCAGCAGTTTATTAGGGGGAGAGAATCAGCCCCAGCATTTT	CASSLLGGENQPQHF	TRBJ1-5	-	-	TRBV28
TGCGCCAGCACTCTGTCGGGGGAGACCCAGTACTTC	CASTLSGETQYF	TRBJ2-5	-	-	TRBV5-1
TGTGCCAGCAGCTTGGGGACAGAGGTCCAAGAGACCCAGTACTTC	CASSLGTEVQETQYF	TRBJ2-5	-	-	TRBV5-8
TGTGCCTGGAGTGTGGTAGGAGGATTTCAGCCCCAGCATTTT	CAWSVVGGFQPQHF	TRBJ1-5	-	-	TRBV30
TGCAGCGTCGGGATTTCACGGACTGAAGCTTTCTTT	CSVGISRTEAFF	TRBJ1-1	few	-	TRBV29-1
TGTGCCAGCAGTGCTCCTACGGGATATGAAGCTTTCTTT	CASSAPTGYEAFF	TRBJ1-1	-	-	TRBV2
TGTGCCAGCAGCCAAGTACAGGGTTGGTCTGGGGCCAACGTCCTGACTTTC	CASSQVQGWSGANVLTF	TRBJ2-6	-	-	TRBV14
TGTGCCAGCAGCTTAGACGGGACAGGCTACAATGAGCAGTTCTTC	CASSLDGTGYNEQFF	TRBJ2-1	-	TRBD1	TRBV7-7
TGCAGCGTTGAAGGTTGGGGGCTTGGCTACACCTTC	CSVEGWGLGYTF	TRBJ1-2	-	-	TRBV29-1
TGTGCCAGCAGTGAAGGCGGGGACTGGGGCTATGGCTACACCTTC	CASSEGGDWGYGYTF	TRBJ1-2	-	-	TRBV2
TGTGCCAGCAGCTTTCGAATTGACAGATTCCAAGAGACCCAGTACTTC	CASSFRIDRFQETQYF	TRBJ2-5	-	-	TRBV9
TGTGCCAGCGAGGCGGGTTACTACTCTGGGGCCAACGTCCTGACTTTC	CASEAGYYSGANVLTF	TRBJ2-6	-	-	TRBV3-1/TRBV3-2
TGTGCCTGTTCGACAGGGTTTGGAAACACCATATATTTT	CACSTGFGNTIYF	TRBJ1-3	-	TRBD1	TRBV30
TGCGCCAGCATGACAGCCATGAACACTGAAGCTTTCTTT	CASMTAMNTEAFF	TRBJ1-1	once	-	TRBV5-1
TGCGCCAGCGCGGCGCGGTTAGGGGGCCAAGAGACCCAGTACTTC	CASAARLGGQETQYF	TRBJ2-5	-	-	TRBV4-1
TGTGCCAGCAGCATGGGGACTAGCGGGGAGACGCAGTATTTT	CASSMGTSGETQYF	TRBJ2-3	once	TRBD2	TRBV7-2
TGCGCCAGCAGCCAAGAGGGGGCAGGAGAAGCTTTCTTT	CASSQEGAGEAFF	TRBJ1-1	once	-	TRBV4-3
TGTGCCAGCAGTTTCCCTAGCGGGGGGAATGACGGGGAGCTGTTTTTT	CASSFPSGGNDGELFF	TRBJ2-2	once	TRBD2	TRBV2
TGTGCCAGTAGTCCGAGCCCCGACCAGGCGACTGGCTACACCTTC	CASSPSPDQATGYTF	TRBJ1-2	-	-	TRBV19
TGTGCCAGCAGCATACAGGGAGCGGGCTACACCTTC	CASSIQGAGYTF	TRBJ1-2	-	-	TRBV11-2